This TCR beta chain was sequenced during a study of OX40 agonist ivuxolimab in advanced cancers. V trimming: 5 bases; J trimming: 4 bases; junction bases outside the gene matches: 10. The CDR3 extends over 15 amino acids. Germline V CDR1 and CDR2: SGHTA, FQGNSA. Using immunoSEQ multiplex PCR, the repertoire was profiled, and TCRdb retains in-frame clones only, with some absent. The top ten hold nearly 7.5% of the sample, which has 75,000 to 95,000 clones, just under 90% seen once. The material sequenced was CD4+ or CD8+ T cells sorted from blood, taken in a trial of the OX40 agonist ivuxolimab. The chain is built from TRBV7-2 and TRBJ1-2, with 7 bases matching TRBD1. The origin of this receptor is an adult with an advanced solid tumor such as melanoma, head and neck, liver or kidney cancer. In DNA, the CDR3 is TGTGCCAGCAGCCCTCAGACAGGGAGTAGCTATGGCTACACCTTC. Amino acids: CASSPQTGSSYGYTF. The full variable domain, completed using reference TRBV7-2 and TRBJ1-2, is GAGVSQSPSNKVTEKGKDVELRCDPISGHTALYWYRQSLGQGLEFLIYFQGNSAPDKSGLPSDRFSAERTGGSVSTLTIQRTQQEDSAVYLCASSPQTGSSYGYTFGSGTRLTVV.